In this sample, the clone carrying this T cell receptor beta chain turned up once. This sample stems from a study of blood T cell repertoires in COVID-19. Study-wide context: Sites across the United States, Italy and Spain contributed samples from acute and convalescent COVID-19.

CDR3 length equals 16 residues. Losses at the gene ends were 0 bases for V and 2 bases for J; bases not matched to a gene: 4. Looked up from germline, CDR1 is SGHTA and CDR2 is FQGNSA. Per the study methods: Reference gene primer amplification gave nucleated cell count estimates. Clones were read by immunoSEQ multiplex PCR, and TCRdb kept only the in-frame ones, dropping some. The V and J calls and clone size were taken over from that table, and D and trimming were inferred from the DNA. The top ten clones hold less than 3.5% of a sample with 170,000 or so clones, about 88% of them seen once. Sequencing was performed on peripheral blood. This TCR derives from a man aged 35 to 55 with active or convalescent COVID-19. This chain joins TRBV7-2 and TRBJ1-3; TRBD1 aligns across 7 bases. CDR3 DNA: TGTGCCAGCAGCTTAGCGCGCGGGACAGCTGGAAACACCATATATTTT. Its translation is CASSLARGTAGNTIYF. Looking up the rest from reference TRBV7-2 and TRBJ1-3 gives the full variable domain: GAGVSQSPSNKVTEKGKDVELRCDPISGHTALYWYRQSLGQGLEFLIYFQGNSAPDKSGLPSDRFSAERTGGSVSTLTIQRTQQEDSAVYLCASSLARGTAGNTIYFGEGSWLTVV.